This T cell receptor beta chain is from a study of shared clonotypes between healthy human individuals. There were no recent acute infections or vaccinations among the donors, who were healthy HIV-negative adults. In the authors' workflow: ImmunoSEQ yielded junction-only sequences lacking quality scores, so filtering differed. Sequencing used immunoSEQ multiplex PCR; TCRdb keeps in-frame clones, though not all of them. The V and J calls and clone size were taken over from that table, and D and trimming were inferred from the DNA. The sample lists about 2.3 million clones, around 90% occurring once. General study results and limits: Clonotypes shared by all four sorted-subset donors had higher generation probabilities than non-shared clonotypes. Sharing across four donors was highest in naive CD4 (around 5%) and lowest in memory CD8 (roughly 0.4%).

The length of the CDR3 is 15 residues. Trimming left V 0 bases short and J 8 bases short, with 17 bases between. Germline V lookup: CDR1 SGHRS, CDR2 YFSETQ. With regard to this clone: The antigen is not known.

The chain employs TRBV5-1 and TRBJ1-2; D gene uncertain. The TCR sequence derives from a man between 18 and 35 years old in good health. Some clones in this sample may be carry-over from other donors' samples. Sequenced material: naive CD4+ T cells from PBMCs. Specified subset: CD45RA+ positively selected. CDR3 sequence (DNA): TGCGCCAGCAGCTTGGGGAGCACCCAATCTCGAGGCTACACCTTC. Translating it yields CASSLGSTQSRGYTF.